The next 17 T cell receptor beta chains were all read from a single sample in a study of blood T cell repertoires in COVID-19. Assay: immunoSEQ multiplex PCR; the TCRdb copy retains only in-frame clones and omits some. The profile covers 320,000 or so clones, with 85% appearing a single time and about 2% taken by the ten largest. Sequencing was carried out using PBMCs or T cells enriched from blood (not recorded which). Source of these receptors: a woman aged 25 to 45 who had been exposed to COVID-19.

The chain employs TRBV7-3 and TRBJ2-1, with 10 nucleotides matching TRBD1. V shed 5 bases and J 5 bases; nucleotides not matched to a gene: 6. The germline V gene encodes CDR1 SGHTA and CDR2 FQGTGA. The length of the CDR3 is 15 residues. CDR3 nucleotides: TGTGCCAGCAGCCGTCCCGGGACAGGGGACAATGAGCAGTTCTTC. Protein product: CASSRPGTGDNEQFF.

The chain has TRBV5-4 and TRBJ2-7, with 7 nucleotides matching TRBD2. V lost 4 bases and J lost 3; bases outside the gene matches: 13. The germline gives CDR1 SGHNT, CDR2 YYREEE (reference sequence). The CDR3 is 16 amino acids. CDR3 amino acids: CASSEGGGSLVYEQYF. The CDR3 DNA reads TGTGCCAGCAGCGAAGGCGGGGGATCCCTTGTCTACGAGCAGTACTTC.

The J gene is TRBJ2-5, the V gene TRBV9, with D uncertain. This CDR3 is built from 11 residues. Deletions cut 0 bases from V and 7 bases from J, with 4 bases between. Germline-derived CDR1 and CDR2 are SGDLS and YYNGEE. The CDR3 DNA is TGTGCCAGCAGCGTAGGGGCGACCCAGTACTTC. Amino acids: CASSVGATQYF.

CDR3 in DNA: TGTGCCAGCAGAGGGGGGGCTAATGAAAAACTGTTTTTT. Its translation: CASRGGANEKLFF. This chain links TRBV6-5 with TRBJ1-4; TRBD1 is a possible D gene (6 bases). Trimming took 6 bases from V and 3 from J, leaving 8 bases between them. Germline values: CDR1 MNHEY, CDR2 SVGAGI. The CDR3 covers 13 residues.

The chain employs TRBV5-1 and TRBJ2-7; 16 bases align to TRBD2. J gave up 5 bases and V 3 bases, and 2 bases lay outside the gene matches. The V gene's germline CDR1 is SGHRS and CDR2 YFSETQ. The CDR3 totals 15 residues. For the CDR3, the DNA is TGCGCCAGCAGCTCTGGGACTAGCGGGGGGGACGAGCAGTACTTC. Translation: CASSSGTSGGDEQYF.

The chain has TRBV2 and TRBJ1-5; D gene uncertain. This CDR3 has 14 amino acids. The germline V gene encodes CDR1 SNHLY and CDR2 FYNNEI. The V end lost 10 bases, the J end lost 6 bases, and 19 bases lay between the germline ends. The CDR3 loop is CATQRDKFAQPQHF. The CDR3, as DNA: TGTGCCACACAAAGAGACAAATTTGCTCAGCCCCAGCATTTT.

V usage is TRBV21-1 and J usage is TRBJ2-1; TRBD1, as called in the table, went unchecked against the DNA. TRBV21-1 is described as a pseudogene. The CDR3 runs 18 residues. The DNA of the CDR3 is TGTGCCAGCAGCAAAGGTTTGGGACAGGGATTGTCTTACAATGAGCAGTTCTTC. Translation: CASSKGLGQGLSYNEQFF.

This clone was observed a few times. The V call is TRBV30, the J call TRBJ1-4; D perhaps matches TRBD1 (5 bases). The CDR3 has 13 amino acids. Trimming pared 0 bases from V and 7 bases from J, leaving 9 bases between. The V gene's germline CDR1 is GTSNPN and CDR2 SVGIG (reference sequence). CDR3 nucleotides: TGTGCCTGGAGTGTTCAAAGGGGTGAAAAACTGTTTTTT. Protein sequence: CAWSVQRGEKLFF.

The chain combines TRBV7-8 with TRBJ2-5, with TRBD1 as a possible D gene (6 bases). CDR1 is SGHVS, CDR2 FQNEAQ, per germline. The CDR3 is 13 residues long. Trimming cost V 5 bases and J 5 bases, with 12 bases left between them. CDR3 protein: CASSTGRGETQYF. The DNA of the CDR3 is TGTGCCAGCAGCACGGGCAGGGGCGAGACCCAGTACTTC.

CDR3 sequence: CASSLEAGGLDTIYF. The DNA for the CDR3 is TGCGCCAGCAGCTTGGAGGCAGGGGGTCTGGACACCATATATTTT. This chain joins TRBV5-1 and TRBJ1-3; 7 bases line up with TRBD1. The germline gives CDR1 SGHRS, CDR2 YFSETQ. Trimming took 0 bases from V and 8 from J; bases not matched to a gene: 8. This CDR3 spans 15 amino acids.

The sample holds one count of this clone. The chain carries TRBV20-1 and TRBJ2-1; D ambiguous. CDR1 and CDR2 (germline): DFQATT, SNEGSKA (reference sequence). Trimming stripped 2 bases from V and 7 bases from J, with 3 bases between. This CDR3 is built from 10 residues. The CDR3 DNA follows: TGCAGTGCTAGACAGAATGAGCAGTTCTTC. Translating gives CSARQNEQFF.

This clone was counted at least ten times. V usage is TRBV27 and J usage is TRBJ1-1, with D hard to call. Trimming took 1 base from V and 1 from J, leaving 10 bases between them. CDR3 length: 15 amino acids. Germline CDR1 is MNHEY and CDR2 is SMNVEV (reference sequence). CDR3 coding DNA: TGTGCCAGCAGTTTATATGCGGATCCGAACACTGAAGCTTTCTTT. This sequence encodes CASSLYADPNTEAFF.

V and J are TRBV7-9 and TRBJ1-2; 8 bases align to TRBD1. The ends lost 0 bases at V and 1 base at J; junction bases unmatched: 7. Germline V gene data show CDR1 as SEHNR and CDR2 as FQNEAQ (reference sequence). The CDR3 has 17 amino acids. The chain's CDR3 is CASSLAGRQGINYGYTF. The DNA for the CDR3 is TGTGCCAGCAGCTTAGCGGGCAGACAGGGGATTAACTATGGCTACACCTTC.

This chain uses TRBV9 with TRBJ1-2, with TRBD1 matching 7 bases. This CDR3 contains 14 residues. J gave up 8 bases and V 4 bases, and 11 bases lay outside the gene matches. CDR1 SGDLS and CDR2 YYNGEE come from the germline V gene. The CDR3 nucleotides are TGTGCCAGCAGCTCATTCAGGACAGGCGGGGGCTACACCTTC. Translation: CASSSFRTGGGYTF.

This chain links TRBV5-6 with TRBJ2-1, with 12 nucleotides matching TRBD2. The trim removed 2 bases at V and 5 bases at J, leaving 5 bases unmatched. CDR1 SGHDT and CDR2 YYEEEE come from the germline V gene. The CDR3 has 16 residues. The CDR3 is CASSLPLAGGHNEQFF. Here the CDR3 DNA reads TGTGCCAGCAGCTTACCACTAGCGGGAGGACACAATGAGCAGTTCTTC.

The chain carries TRBV6-2 or TRBV6-3 and TRBJ2-7, with D maybe TRBD1 (6 bases). The V gene's germline CDR1 is MNHEY and CDR2 SVGEGT. V was cut by 5 bases and J by 2 bases, with 16 bases left in between. The CDR3 contains 15 residues. The CDR3 loop reads CASSPLDSFAYEQYF. The CDR3, as DNA: TGTGCCAGCAGTCCGTTGGACAGTTTTGCCTACGAGCAGTACTTC.

About this clone itself: A much larger clone differs from this one at a single base, so this may be a read error. The chain employs TRBV4-1 and TRBJ1-5; TRBD1 matches 10 bases. Germline CDR1 MGHRA, CDR2 YSYEKL. J lost 2 bases, V lost 4 bases, and 2 bases had no gene match. The CDR3 has 15 amino acids. CDR3: CASSRDRGGNQPQHF. In DNA form, the CDR3 reads TGCGCCAGCAGCCGGGACAGGGGAGGCAATCAGCCCCAGCATTTT.